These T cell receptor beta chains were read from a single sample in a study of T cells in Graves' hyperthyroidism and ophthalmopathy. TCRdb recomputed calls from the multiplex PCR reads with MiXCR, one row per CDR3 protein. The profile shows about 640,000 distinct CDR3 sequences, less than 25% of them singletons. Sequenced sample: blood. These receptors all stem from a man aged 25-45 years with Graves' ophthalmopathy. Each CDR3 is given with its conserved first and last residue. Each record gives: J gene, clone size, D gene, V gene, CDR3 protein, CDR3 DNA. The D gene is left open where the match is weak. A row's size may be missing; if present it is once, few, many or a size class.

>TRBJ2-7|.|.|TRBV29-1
CSVEFRVGEQYF
TGCAGCGTTGAATTCAGGGTGGGAGAGCAGTACTTC
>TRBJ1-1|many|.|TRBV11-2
CASSPNRVNTEAFF
TGTGCCAGCAGCCCAAACAGGGTAAACACTGAAGCTTTCTTT
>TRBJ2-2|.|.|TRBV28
CASSPSLEIGGELFF
TGTGCCAGCAGTCCCTCTCTAGAAATCGGCGGGGAGCTGTTTTTT
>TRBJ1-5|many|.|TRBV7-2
CASSRRDGPQHF
TGTGCCAGCAGCCGCCGCGACGGGCCCCAGCATTTT
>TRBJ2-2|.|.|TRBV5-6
CASSLEVKGTTGELFF
TGTGCCAGCAGCTTGGAGGTTAAGGGTACCACCGGGGAGCTGTTTTTT
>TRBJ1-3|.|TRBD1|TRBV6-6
CASSYLRDRGELLGGNTIYF
TGTGCCAGCAGTTACCTTCGGGACAGGGGGGAATTACTCGGTGGAAACACCATATATTTT
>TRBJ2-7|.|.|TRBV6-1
CASSWTSRGQYEQYF
TGTGCCAGCAGCTGGACGTCCCGAGGGCAGTACGAGCAGTACTTC
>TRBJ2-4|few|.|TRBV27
CASSLSRGNIQYF
TGTGCCAGCAGTTTAAGTAGGGGGAACATTCAGTACTTC
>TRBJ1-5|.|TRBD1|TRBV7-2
CASSLDPGGSQPQHF
TGTGCCAGCAGCTTAGATCCAGGGGGCAGTCAGCCCCAGCATTTT
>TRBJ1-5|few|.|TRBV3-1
CASSQRRGGGEPQHF
TGTGCCAGCAGCCAGCGACGGGGGGGGGGAGAGCCCCAGCATTTT
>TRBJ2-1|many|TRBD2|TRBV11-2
CASSPAGTSVYNEQFF
TGTGCCAGCAGCCCCGCCGGGACTAGCGTTTACAATGAGCAGTTCTTC
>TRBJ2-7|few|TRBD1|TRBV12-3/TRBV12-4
CASSPRATDRGGYEQYF
TGTGCCAGCAGCCCTCGCGCAACGGACAGGGGGGGTTACGAGCAGTACTTC
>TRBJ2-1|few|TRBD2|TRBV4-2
CASSLSGRAGFYNEQFF
TGTGCCAGCAGCCTTAGCGGGAGGGCGGGGTTCTACAATGAGCAGTTCTTC
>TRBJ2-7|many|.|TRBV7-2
CASSLGNRGHEQYF
TGTGCCAGCAGCTTAGGAAACCGGGGCCACGAGCAGTACTTC
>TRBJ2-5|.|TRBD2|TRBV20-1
CSVTGRRLAAQETQYF
TGCAGTGTTACAGGAAGACGACTAGCGGCCCAAGAGACCCAGTACTTC
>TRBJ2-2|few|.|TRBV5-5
CASSLSPAGELFF
TGTGCCAGCAGCTTGTCTCCCGCCGGGGAGCTGTTTTTT
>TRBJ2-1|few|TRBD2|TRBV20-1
CSARGEREAEQFF
TGCAGTGCTAGGGGGGAGCGGGAGGCGGAGCAGTTCTTC
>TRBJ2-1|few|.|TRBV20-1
CSARDLRGNEQFF
TGCAGTGCTAGAGATCTCAGGGGCAATGAGCAGTTCTTC
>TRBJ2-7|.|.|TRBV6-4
CAAQAASYEQYF
TGTGCCGCACAGGCGGCCTCCTACGAGCAGTACTTC
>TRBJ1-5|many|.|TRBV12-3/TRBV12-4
CASSSGGNSNQPQHF
TGTGCCAGCAGCTCCGGGGGGAATAGCAATCAGCCCCAGCATTTT
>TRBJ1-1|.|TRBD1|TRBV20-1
CSAIPGQGKAFF
TGCAGTGCTATTCCGGGACAGGGGAAAGCTTTCTTT
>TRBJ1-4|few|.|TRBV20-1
CSAWNEKLFF
TGCAGTGCTTGGAATGAAAAACTGTTTTTT
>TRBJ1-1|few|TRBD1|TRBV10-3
CAIRGTASGNTEAFF
TGTGCCATCAGAGGGACAGCCTCCGGTAACACTGAAGCTTTCTTT
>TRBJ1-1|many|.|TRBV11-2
CASSLGLGGTEAFF
TGTGCCAGCAGCCTAGGACTGGGAGGGACTGAAGCTTTCTTT
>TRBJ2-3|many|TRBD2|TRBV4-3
CASSQDSLSGGTDTQYF
TGCGCCAGCAGCCAAGATTCTCTTAGCGGGGGCACAGATACGCAGTATTTT
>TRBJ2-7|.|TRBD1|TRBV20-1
CSARGTGGYEQYF
TGCAGTGCTAGGGGGACAGGAGGCTACGAGCAGTACTTC
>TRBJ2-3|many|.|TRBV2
CASSENLAADTQYF
TGTGCCAGCAGTGAAAATTTAGCGGCAGATACGCAGTATTTT
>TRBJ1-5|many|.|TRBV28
CASSSRQVRGESQPQHF
TGTGCCAGCAGTTCCAGACAGGTCCGCGGCGAAAGTCAGCCCCAGCATTTT
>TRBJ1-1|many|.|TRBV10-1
CASSAREGTEAFF
TGCGCCAGCAGTGCACGGGAAGGGACTGAAGCTTTCTTT
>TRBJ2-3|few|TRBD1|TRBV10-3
CAIGTGSTTDTQYF
TGTGCCATCGGGACAGGGTCGACCACAGATACGCAGTATTTT
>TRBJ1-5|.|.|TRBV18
CASSPESRTDNQPQHF
TGTGCCAGCTCACCAGAATCCAGAACTGACAATCAGCCCCAGCATTTT
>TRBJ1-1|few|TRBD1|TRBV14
CASRATGDMNTEAFF
TGTGCCAGCAGGGCGACAGGGGACATGAACACTGAAGCTTTCTTT
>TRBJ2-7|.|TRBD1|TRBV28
CASSPKTGVHEQYF
TGTGCCAGCAGCCCGAAGACAGGGGTCCACGAGCAGTACTTC
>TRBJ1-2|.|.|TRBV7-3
CASSLTGGYTF
TGTGCCAGCAGCTTAACAGGGGGCTACACCTTC
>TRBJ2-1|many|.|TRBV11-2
CASSLGASYNEQFF
TGTGCCAGCAGCTTAGGGGCGTCCTACAATGAGCAGTTCTTC
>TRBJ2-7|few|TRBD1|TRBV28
CASSFPRDRNYEQYF
TGTGCCAGCAGTTTTCCCCGGGACAGAAACTACGAGCAGTACTTC
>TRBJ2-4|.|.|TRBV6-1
CASSEVGFDYIQYF
TGTGCCAGCAGTGAAGTAGGGTTTGACTACATTCAGTACTTC
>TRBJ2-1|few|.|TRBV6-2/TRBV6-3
CASSPGTEVVYNEQFF
TGTGCCAGCAGTCCAGGGACTGAGGTGGTTTACAATGAGCAGTTCTTC
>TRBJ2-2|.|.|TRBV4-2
CASSQEYGSIGELFF
TGTGCCAGCAGCCAAGAATACGGGAGTATCGGGGAGCTGTTTTTT
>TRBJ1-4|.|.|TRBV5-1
CASSLGAGEKLFF
TGCGCCAGCAGCTTAGGAGCCGGTGAAAAACTGTTTTTT
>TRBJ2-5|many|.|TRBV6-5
CASSYTARETQYF
TGTGCCAGCAGTTACACCGCGAGAGAGACCCAGTACTTC
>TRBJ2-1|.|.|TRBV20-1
CSARGMGQGYNEQFF
TGCAGTGCTAGAGGAATGGGGCAGGGGTACAATGAGCAGTTCTTC
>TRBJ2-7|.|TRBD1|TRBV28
CASTPPGQGAYEQYF
TGTGCCAGCACCCCCCCCGGACAGGGGGCCTACGAGCAGTACTTC
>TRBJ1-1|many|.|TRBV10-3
CAISSTGRGNTEAFF
TGTGCCATCAGTTCCACAGGGAGGGGGAACACTGAAGCTTTCTTT
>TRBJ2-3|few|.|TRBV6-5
CASSFPGDTQYF
TGTGCCAGCAGTTTCCCAGGGGATACGCAGTATTTT
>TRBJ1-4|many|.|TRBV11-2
CASSLVKQATNEKLFF
TGTGCCAGCAGCTTAGTAAAGCAGGCAACTAATGAAAAACTGTTTTTT
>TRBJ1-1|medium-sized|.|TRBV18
CASSLRDSRNTEAFF
TGTGCCAGCTCTCTCCGGGACTCAAGGAACACTGAAGCTTTCTTT
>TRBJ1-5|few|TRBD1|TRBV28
CASHFKAGGDSTNQPQHF
TGTGCCAGCCATTTTAAGGCCGGGGGGGACAGCACCAATCAGCCCCAGCATTTT
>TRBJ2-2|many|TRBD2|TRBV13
CASSPRASGSQNTGELFF
TGTGCCAGCAGCCCCAGGGCTAGCGGGAGTCAGAACACCGGGGAGCTGTTTTTT
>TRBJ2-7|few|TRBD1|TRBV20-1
CSARTSDRGSALEQYF
TGCAGTGCTAGAACTTCGGACAGGGGGTCCGCCCTTGAGCAGTACTTC
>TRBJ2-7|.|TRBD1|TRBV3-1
CASSQPGTGTYEQYF
TGTGCCAGCAGCCAGCCCGGGACAGGGACCTACGAGCAGTACTTC
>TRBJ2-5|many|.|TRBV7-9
CASSFLPAGQGETQYF
TGTGCCAGCAGCTTCCTGCCTGCAGGGCAGGGAGAGACCCAGTACTTC